This T cell receptor (beta chain) was found in a study of control samples from healthy donors and cancer patients. This table comes from immunoSEQ multiplex PCR, and its TCRdb copy is limited to in-frame clones, with some not included. The sample lists about 150,000 clones; just under 95% were seen once. The sequenced sample was blood. This clonotype was obtained from a woman in her 40s in good health.

The CDR3 region is CASRSSGRTDTQYF. The CDR3 DNA follows: TGTGCCAGCAGGTCTAGCGGTCGCACAGATACGCAGTATTTT. V usage is TRBV27 and J usage is TRBJ2-3; 7 bases are shared with TRBD2. J gave up 1 base and V 6 bases, and 4 bases lay outside the gene matches. CDR1 and CDR2 (germline): MNHEY, SMNVEV (reference sequence). The CDR3 extends over 14 amino acids.